This T cell receptor (beta chain) comes out of a study of blood T cell repertoires in COVID-19. CDR3 length: 17 amino acids. Deletions cut 5 bases from V and 4 bases from J, with 23 bases between. Germline values: CDR1 SGHAT, CDR2 FQNNGV. Some clones are missing from TCRdb's copy, which holds only in-frame ones; the method was immunoSEQ multiplex PCR. The sample yields under 450,000 clones, roughly 87% seen once. The sequence derives from a woman between 45 and 60 years old who had recovered from COVID-19. The rearrangement uses TRBV11-2 and TRBJ1-1; D is perhaps TRBD1 (6 bases). Sequences were obtained from PBMCs or T cells enriched from blood (not recorded which). CDR3 in amino acids: CASSVSQGIGRGTEAFF. The CDR3 region has the DNA TGTGCCAGCAGCGTTTCACAGGGAATTGGCCGAGGCACTGAAGCTTTCTTT.